The rows below give T cell receptor beta chains drawn from one sample of a study of T-cell reconstitution after alpha-beta-depleted transplantation in children. TCRdb re-derived calls from the PCR reads in MiXCR, one entry per CDR3 protein. This sample has over 200,000 distinct CDR3 sequences, with roughly a tenth found just once. The sequencing here drew on PBMCs, taken before TCRalphabeta/CD19-depleted stem cell transplant. Receptor source: a child younger than two with acute myeloid leukemia, due to receive a stem cell transplant. Both conserved end residues are part of each CDR3. A D gene is named only where the DNA matches it firmly. Not all rows give a size; the values are once, few, many and, for expanded clones, a class.

d_gene: NA
v_gene: TRBV9
j_gene: TRBJ2-1
abundance: many
CDR3nt: TGTGCCAGCAGCCTCCTTCGACAGGCTGCCTCCTACAATGAGCAGTTCTTC
CDR3aa: CASSLLRQAASYNEQFF

d_gene: TRBD1
v_gene: TRBV12-3/TRBV12-4
j_gene: TRBJ2-5
abundance: many
CDR3nt: TGTGCCAGCAGTCATACGAATGACAGGGGGCGGGAGACCCAGTACTTC
CDR3aa: CASSHTNDRGRETQYF

d_gene: NA
v_gene: TRBV12-3/TRBV12-4
j_gene: TRBJ2-2
abundance: many
CDR3nt: TGTGCCAGCAGCCAGAGAGAGAGCGGGGAGCTGTTTTTT
CDR3aa: CASSQRESGELFF

d_gene: NA
v_gene: TRBV10-1
j_gene: TRBJ1-1
abundance: few
CDR3nt: TGCGCCAGCAGTGAAGGGCTGATGAACACTGAAGCTTTCTTT
CDR3aa: CASSEGLMNTEAFF

d_gene: TRBD2
v_gene: TRBV18
j_gene: TRBJ2-1
abundance: many
CDR3nt: TGTGCCAGCTCTATCCCTGTACTAGCGCGAGCCTACAATGAGCAGTTCTTC
CDR3aa: CASSIPVLARAYNEQFF

d_gene: TRBD2
v_gene: TRBV11-2
j_gene: TRBJ2-1
abundance: many
CDR3nt: TGTGCCAGCAGCCTCAACCCTAGCGGGGGACCCTACAATGAGCAGTTCTTC
CDR3aa: CASSLNPSGGPYNEQFF

d_gene: TRBD2
v_gene: TRBV5-1
j_gene: TRBJ2-1
abundance: many
CDR3nt: TGCGCCAGCAGCTTGGCACTAGCGGGAGGGAATGAGCAGTTCTTC
CDR3aa: CASSLALAGGNEQFF

d_gene: NA
v_gene: TRBV11-2
j_gene: TRBJ1-5
abundance: few
CDR3nt: TGTGCCAGCAGCCCTGGAGGCGTACCAGCGAGCAATCAGCCCCAGCATTTT
CDR3aa: CASSPGGVPASNQPQHF

d_gene: TRBD1
v_gene: TRBV12-3/TRBV12-4
j_gene: TRBJ1-1
abundance: many
CDR3nt: TGTGCCAGCAGGGACAGGGGTGGCACTGAAGCTTTCTTT
CDR3aa: CASRDRGGTEAFF

d_gene: NA
v_gene: TRBV20-1
j_gene: TRBJ1-5
abundance: many
CDR3nt: TGCAGTGCTTTCTCCTCAGGGATGGATAGCAATCAGCCCCAGCATTTT
CDR3aa: CSAFSSGMDSNQPQHF

d_gene: TRBD1
v_gene: TRBV15
j_gene: TRBJ2-3
abundance: many
CDR3nt: TGTGCCACCAGCCAGACAGGGGCAGCCACAGATACGCAGTATTTT
CDR3aa: CATSQTGAATDTQYF

d_gene: NA
v_gene: TRBV11-1
j_gene: TRBJ1-5
abundance: few
CDR3nt: TGTGCCAGCAGCGAGGGGTGGAATCAGCCCCAGCATTTT
CDR3aa: CASSEGWNQPQHF

d_gene: NA
v_gene: TRBV29-1
j_gene: TRBJ2-7
abundance: many
CDR3nt: TGCAGCGTTGAAGATAGGGGGGATTCCTACGAGCAGTACTTC
CDR3aa: CSVEDRGDSYEQYF

d_gene: TRBD2
v_gene: TRBV6-1
j_gene: TRBJ2-1
abundance: many
CDR3nt: TGTGCCAGCAGTACGGTTGGGACTAGCGGCTACAATGAGCAGTTCTTC
CDR3aa: CASSTVGTSGYNEQFF

d_gene: NA
v_gene: TRBV12-3/TRBV12-4
j_gene: TRBJ1-6
abundance: many
CDR3nt: TGTGCCAGCAGCCACTTAAGGGGGGCGGAGAGTTCACCCCTCCACTTT
CDR3aa: CASSHLRGAESSPLHF

d_gene: TRBD1
v_gene: TRBV13
j_gene: TRBJ2-3
abundance: NA
CDR3nt: TGTGCCAGCGGCCCGTTGTGGCGTCAGGCAGGGGGAAAAAACAACACAGATACGCAGTATTTT
CDR3aa: CASGPLWRQAGGKNNTDTQYF

d_gene: TRBD2
v_gene: TRBV12-3/TRBV12-4
j_gene: TRBJ2-7
abundance: medium-sized
CDR3nt: TGTGCCAGCAGCCCGAGACTAGCGGGAGGGCCCTACGAGCAGTACTTC
CDR3aa: CASSPRLAGGPYEQYF

d_gene: TRBD1
v_gene: TRBV29-1
j_gene: TRBJ2-1
abundance: many
CDR3nt: TGCAGCGTTGACAACACCGGGACAGGGGGCTACAATGAGCAGTTCTTC
CDR3aa: CSVDNTGTGGYNEQFF

d_gene: TRBD2
v_gene: TRBV19
j_gene: TRBJ2-7
abundance: NA
CDR3nt: TGTGCCAGTAGTATCCGACTAGCCGCTTACGAGCAGTACTTC
CDR3aa: CASSIRLAAYEQYF

d_gene: TRBD1
v_gene: TRBV6-1
j_gene: TRBJ1-2
abundance: many
CDR3nt: TGTGCCAGCAGTCCCGGGACAGTGAGAGGTGGCTACACCTTC
CDR3aa: CASSPGTVRGGYTF